The T cell receptor (beta chain) under discussion was sequenced for a study of T-cell memory formation after mild COVID-19. Across the study: The two donors had largely donor-specific TCR clusters.

TCRdb reprocessed the 5' RACE reads with MiXCR, giving one entry per CDR3 protein. This table holds some 340,000 distinct CDR3 sequences, around 13% found once. Looked up from germline, CDR1 is SGHAT and CDR2 is FQNNGV. CDR3 length: 15 amino acids. V shed 0 bases and J shed 4 bases, with 9 bases lying between them. Study findings and constraints: Pre-infection memory showed some responding clones, and this suggested that cross-reactive memory joined. Shrinking CD4+ clones resided mostly in CM and EM, and CD8+ ones in EMRA.

Of note for this clonotype: Its antigen is undetermined.

The sample was PBMCs or a T cell subset sorted from them (not recorded which). The receptor's source is a man younger than 35 who had mild COVID-19 (a few samples of this study predate the infection). Cell type and time point are not known. The rearrangement uses TRBV11-2 and TRBJ2-2; possibly TRBD1 for D (6 bases). This CDR3 is CASSLEVRGTGELFF. CDR3 DNA sequence: TGTGCCAGCAGCTTAGAGGTCAGGGGCACCGGGGAGCTGTTTTTT.